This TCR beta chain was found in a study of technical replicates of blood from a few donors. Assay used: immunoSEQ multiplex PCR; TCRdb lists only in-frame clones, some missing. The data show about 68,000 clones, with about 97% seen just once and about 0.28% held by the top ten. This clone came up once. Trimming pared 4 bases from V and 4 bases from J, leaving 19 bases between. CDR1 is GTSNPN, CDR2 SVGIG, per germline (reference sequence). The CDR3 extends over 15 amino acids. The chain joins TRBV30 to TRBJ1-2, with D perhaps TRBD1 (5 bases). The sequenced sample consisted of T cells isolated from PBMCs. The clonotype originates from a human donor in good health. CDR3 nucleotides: TGTGCCTGGACACCCGACAGATTAATTTCCTATGGCTACACCTTC. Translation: CAWTPDRLISYGYTF.